This T cell receptor (beta chain) derives from a study of T cells in Graves' hyperthyroidism and ophthalmopathy (dated by TCRdb to about 2019). Describing the broader study: Peripheral blood samples were taken at initial diagnosis, before any treatment was given. A discovery cohort of about a hundred patients, about 40 with Graves' ophthalmopathy and roughly 59 with stable Graves' hyperthyroidism, was used to find distinguishing TCR V-J signatures. Prospective prediction of ophthalmopathy was tested in an independent validation cohort consisting of 18 hyperthyroidism patients and 17 patients who later progressed to ophthalmopathy. The 100 or so discovery patients were divided at random into training and test sets in a 7:3 ratio. In addition, the study compared T-cell repertoires in thyroid tissue and in blood from five to seven Graves' hyperthyroidism patients. After blood sampling, hyperthyroidism patients were treated with methimazole at a starting dose of 30 mg daily, and ophthalmopathy patients were treated with high-dose intravenous methylprednisolone. TCR Vbeta CDR3 sequencing of approximately 140 peripheral blood samples (over 40 ophthalmopathy, roughly 72 hyperthyroidism and roughly 17 progressor patients) is reported in the paper.

The germline ends are 21 bases apart after V is trimmed by 5 bases and J by 4 bases. CDR1 and CDR2 are drawn from the germline V gene (reference sequence): DFQATT, SNEGSKA. The CDR3 goes from the cysteine to the phenylalanine over 15 residues. The read is trimmed to its CDR3 DNA, 45 bases read in frame from base 1. Overall results and qualifications from the work: A model built on a 13 V-J signature distinguished ophthalmopathy from stable hyperthyroidism, reaching 85% to 90% sensitivity and around 81% specificity in cross-validation and 80%/75% in testing. Most expanded thyroid clonotypes (frequency above 0.001) were also detected in blood, suggesting blood repertoires may reflect thyroid immune responses. In validation, the model predicted progression to ophthalmopathy with approximately 69% sensitivity and around 72% specificity, a median of about 6 months before onset. Sample size was not statistically predetermined, and investigators were not blinded to group allocation.

Moderately to severely active disease, a Clinical Activity Score of at least 3, a NOSPECS grade of at least 4, and a duration under 3 months were present in ophthalmopathy patients. Exclusion was applied to patients with uncontrolled infections, other autoimmune diseases, pregnancy or lactation. Diagnoses were established on the basis of clinical symptoms, serum thyroxine and TRAb, thyroid ultrasound, and orbital computed tomography. PBMCs were separated from roughly 10 ml of fresh peripheral blood using Ficoll-Paque density gradient centrifugation. Total RNA was extracted using Trizol reagent, and RNA quality was assessed on an Agilent 2100 Bioanalyzer. Comments on this clonotype: No antigen is known for it. No base quality information exists; no much larger clone differs at one position.

The TCR beta CDR3 regions were amplified from the RNA transcripts. The first round of RT-PCR for the TCR CDR3 was performed with the HTBI primer set and the Qiagen OneStep RT-PCR kit. Libraries were constructed in a second round of multiplex PCR, after which size selection and purification were carried out. The libraries were sequenced on an Illumina HiSeq2000 using paired-end 100 bp reads. The authors' pipeline ran thus. SOAPnuke was used to process the raw data, throwing out any read that contained adapters or uncalled bases, had a mean Phred below 15, or lacked an exact constant-primer or identifier match. COPE v1.2.5 was used to merge high-quality paired reads, and clonotypes were defined as unique nucleotide sequences. MiTCR v1.1 was used to align clonotypes to the IMGT TRBV, TRBD and TRBJ reference segments. Analysis was restricted to V-J combinations with a frequency above 0.0001, which covered over 98% of repertoires. The TCS score was defined as F50 (clonal expansion) divided by E x V (chaos), with BLOSUM62-based TCRdist calculated between CDR3 peptides within each V-J. Welch's t-statistics and random forest reduced approximately 520 V-J features to 13, which were used in a naive Bayes classifier (R e1071). The public sequencing data were trimmed at Q25 with fastp and processed into clonotypes with MiXCR by TCRdb, which kept only in-frame beta chains. Rows with a matching CDR3 protein are joined into one entry that keeps the most common DNA and genes. These V and J calls derive from TCRdb rather than the authors' analysis. The sample table records hundreds of thousands of distinct CDR3 sequences; about a sixth of these occur just once. The ten largest make up around 57% of the sample.

Sample: blood. This clonotype was obtained from a woman in her sixties or seventies with Graves' ophthalmopathy. The rearrangement joined TRBV20-1 to TRBJ2-7, with TRBD1 as a weak D call on 5 bases. The nucleotides read TGCAGTGCTCCCAGGGTTAGGGAAGGGGTTTACGAGCAGTACTTC. This yields the protein CSAPRVREGVYEQYF.